The 22 T cell receptor beta chains below were found in one sample sequenced in a study of regulatory T cells in long-lasting Graves disease. CDR3-region Arm-PCR and iRepertoire HTBI primers produced the TCR beta libraries. TCRdb used MiXCR to reprocess the multiplex PCR reads, holding one entry per CDR3 protein. The repertoire holds around 460,000 distinct CDR3 sequences, with about 20% as singletons. Time point here: persistent/refractory GD, antithyroid drugs over 5 years with positive TRAb. There was RNA extracted from PBMCs, and the TCR library was made from it. The material sequenced was peripheral blood mononuclear cells (PBMCs), taken when the disease was refractory, from a patient treated with antithyroid drugs. The receptors derive from a female donor with Graves disease.

There are many counts of this clonotype. V is TRBV5-1 and J is TRBJ1-5, with 10 bases that match TRBD1. CDR3 length equals 14 residues. V lost 4 bases and J lost 15; bases outside the gene matches: 13. CDR1 and CDR2 from the germline V gene are SGHRS and YFSETQ. CDR3 in amino acids: CASSEVTPGQGLHF. The CDR3 DNA reads TGCGCCAGCAGCGAAGTTACACCGGGACAGGGGTTGCATTTT.

The chain combines TRBV4-3 with TRBJ2-4; no definite D call. With 0 bases removed from V and 8 bases from J, the gap between germline ends came to 5 bases. Germline assignment: CDR1 LGHNA and CDR2 YSLEER. The CDR3 totals 12 residues. The CDR3 DNA reads as TGCGCCAGCAGCCAAGAACGCGACATTCAGTACTTC. It translates to CASSQERDIQYF.

The chain combines TRBV15 with TRBJ1-2; D remains unclear. Germline loops: CDR1 LNHNV, CDR2 YYDKDF (reference sequence). The CDR3 covers 15 residues. The V and J ends lost 0 bases and 8 bases respectively, with 16 bases between them. CDR3 DNA: TGTGCCACCAGCAGAGATCGGGCCGTGATGGGCGGCTACACCTTC. Amino acids: CATSRDRAVMGGYTF.

The chain employs TRBV10-3 and TRBJ2-2; D is unresolved. This CDR3 is built from 13 residues. V was shortened by 5 bases and J by 6 bases, with 10 bases between the two germline ends. Germline V gene sequence: CDR1 ENHRY, CDR2 SYGVKD. The CDR3 here is CAISNAVPGELFF. CDR3 sequence (DNA): TGTGCCATCAGTAATGCCGTACCCGGGGAGCTGTTTTTT.

Remarks on this clonotype: This could be a read error, since a much larger clone is one nucleotide away. The rearrangement uses TRBV29-1 and TRBJ1-1, with D possibly TRBD1 on 5 matching bases. Germline values: CDR1 SQVTM, CDR2 ANQGSEA. This CDR3 is built from 12 residues. For the CDR3, the DNA is TGCAGCGTTGAAGATCCCGGGACTGAAGCTATCTTT. This encodes CSVEDPGTEAIF.

The chain employs TRBV20-1 and TRBJ2-7; 9 bases align to TRBD2. This CDR3 comprises 16 residues. Germline loops: CDR1 DFQATT, CDR2 SNEGSKA (reference sequence). J gave up 5 bases and V 0 bases, and 11 bases lay outside the gene matches. The CDR3 is CSARDPLGGRVDEQYF. For the CDR3, the DNA is TGCAGTGCTAGAGATCCCTTGGGCGGGAGGGTCGACGAGCAGTACTTC.

V usage is TRBV5-5 and J usage is TRBJ1-1; the D is unclear. The germline CDR1 and CDR2 sequences are SGHKS and YYEKEE (reference sequence). Trimming cost V 5 bases and J 2 bases, with 13 bases left between them. The CDR3 runs to 14 residues. The DNA of the CDR3 is TGTGCCAGCAGGAATACAGAGTTTAACACTGAAGCTTTCTTT. This codes for CASRNTEFNTEAFF.

CDR3 nucleotides: TGCGCCAGCAGCTTGAGTCAGGGAGGTGACACCGGGGAGCTGTTTTTT. Translation: CASSLSQGGDTGELFF. J is TRBJ2-2 and V is TRBV5-1; perhaps TRBD2 as D (6 bases). The CDR3 spans 16 residues. CDR1 and CDR2 (germline): SGHRS, YFSETQ. Trimming left V 1 base short and J 3 bases short, with 13 bases between.

This clonotype came up many times. DNA for the CDR3: TGCGCCAGCCCACTCTTTAGAGGAGAAAAACTGTTTTTT. This codes for CASPLFRGEKLFF. The genes are TRBV5-1 and TRBJ1-4; D is uncertain. Trimming took 7 bases from V and 8 from J, leaving 15 bases between them. The CDR3 consists of 13 residues. Germline V CDR1 and CDR2: SGHRS, YFSETQ. The whole variable domain, remainder taken from reference TRBV5-1 and TRBJ1-4, is KAGVTQTPRYLIKTRGQQVTLSCSPISGHRSVSWYQQTPGQGLQFLFEYFSETQRNKGNFPGRFSGRQFSNSRSEMNVSTLELGDSALYLCASPLFRGEKLFFGSGTQLSVL.

With respect to this clonotype: With a far larger clone one base away, a read error is the likely cause. This chain uses TRBV2 with TRBJ1-1; D might be TRBD1 (5 bases). This CDR3 region has 16 residues. CDR1 SNHLY and CDR2 FYNNEI come from the germline V gene. V was trimmed by 6 bases and J by 0 bases, leaving 17 bases between them. CDR3 amino acids: CASSLGHGDVNTEAFF. In DNA form, the CDR3 reads TGTGCCAGCAGCTTAGGCCACGGGGACGTGAACACTGAAGCTTTCTTT.

This clonotype was found many times. This chain links TRBV12-3 or TRBV12-4 with TRBJ1-3; 8 bases agree with TRBD1. The trim removed 6 bases at V and 4 bases at J, leaving 8 bases unmatched. CDR3 length equals 15 residues. CDR3 loop: CASSQDRGSGNTIYF. CDR3 sequence (DNA): TGTGCCAGCAGCCAAGACAGGGGATCAGGAAACACCATATATTTT.

This clonotype was recorded many times. The genes are TRBV28 and TRBJ2-7; TRBD1 matches at 8 bases. The ends lost 4 bases at V and 3 bases at J; junction bases unmatched: 11. Germline V gene sequence: CDR1 MDHEN, CDR2 SYDVKM. CDR3 length equals 16 residues. CDR3 loop: CASSSGLHRGIYEQYF. CDR3 DNA sequence: TGTGCCAGCAGTTCGGGGCTCCACAGGGGGATCTACGAGCAGTACTTC.

This clonotype was detected many times. V and J are TRBV7-2 and TRBJ2-7; a weak D match, TRBD2 (6 bases). The V end lost 0 bases, the J end lost 1 base, and 10 bases lay between the germline ends. Germline CDR1 and CDR2: SGHTA and FQGNSA. The CDR3 is made up of 15 amino acids. The CDR3 region is CASSLALSGSYEQYF. CDR3 bases: TGTGCCAGCAGCTTAGCCCTTAGCGGATCCTACGAGCAGTACTTC.

To note about this clonotype: This could be a read error, since a much larger clone is one nucleotide away. The CDR3 here is CASSHMPGTATEAFF. The CDR3 DNA reads TGTGCCAGCAGTCATATGCCGGGGACGGCGACTGAAGCTTTCTTT. The rearrangement links TRBV7-9 to TRBJ1-1, with D possibly being TRBD1 (5 bases). With 6 bases removed from V and 5 bases from J, the gap between germline ends came to 19 bases. The germline CDR1 and CDR2 sequences are SEHNR and FQNEAQ (reference sequence). The CDR3 loop spans 15 amino acids.

This clonotype was counted at least ten times. The rearrangement links TRBV12-3 or TRBV12-4 to TRBJ2-7, with 7 bases matching TRBD2. V shed 5 bases and J 0 bases; nucleotides not matched to a gene: 7. The CDR3 length is 15 residues. The CDR3 DNA is TGTGCCAGCAGTCCGACGGGGGGTCCCTCCTACGAGCAGTACTTC. This sequence encodes CASSPTGGPSYEQYF.

This clonotype was seen only a few times. This sequence joins TRBV12-3 or TRBV12-4 and TRBJ2-3, with D uncertain. CDR3 size: 15 residues. V lost 8 bases and J 2 bases, leaving 17 bases between the germline ends. The DNA of the CDR3 is TGTGCCAGCGACTCGAGAGACGGATCCACAGATACGCAGTATTTT. This encodes CASDSRDGSTDTQYF.

This clonotype came up many times. The rearrangement links TRBV28 to TRBJ1-4, with TRBD1 matching over 7 bases. CDR1 and CDR2 (germline): MDHEN, SYDVKM. This CDR3 has 14 residues. V gave up 6 bases and J gave up 8 bases; unmatched junction bases: 9. CDR3 residues: CASRNPGTVEKLFF. CDR3 bases: TGTGCCAGCAGGAATCCTGGGACAGTGGAAAAACTGTTTTTT.

The CDR3 loop reads CASSSRHDGYTF. CDR3 nucleotide sequence: TGTGCCAGCAGCTCGCGCCACGATGGCTACACCTTC. J is TRBJ1-2 and V is TRBV13; D remains ambiguous. This CDR3 is built from 12 residues. V was cut by 4 bases and J by 6 bases, with 9 bases left in between. The germline V gene has CDR1 PRHDT and CDR2 FYEKMQ (reference sequence).

This clonotype was observed many times. This chain connects TRBV6-2 or TRBV6-3 to TRBJ2-5; TRBD1 matches at 12 bases. Trimming at V came to 5 bases and at J to 4 bases, leaving 11 bases not matched to a gene. This CDR3 region has 17 residues. Germline values: CDR1 MNHEY, CDR2 SVGEGT. In DNA form, the CDR3 reads TGTGCCAGCAGTGCACGCGGGGGACAGGGGGCGCGAGAGACCCAGTACTTC. It translates to CASSARGGQGARETQYF.

In the case of this clonotype: Possible read error: a much larger clone is one base away. The chain employs TRBV29-1 and TRBJ1-2, with D hard to call. This CDR3 has 8 amino acids. CDR1 is SQVTM, CDR2 ANQGSEA, per germline. The CDR3 coding sequence is TGCAGCGATAATGGCCACACCTTC. Translating gives CSDNGHTF. Together with reference TRBV29-1 and TRBJ1-2, the CDR3 gives the full variable domain: SAVISQKPSRDICQRGTSLTIQCQVDSQVTMMFWYRQQPGQSLTLIATANQGSEATYESGFVIDKFPISRPNLTFSTLTVSNMSPEDSSIYLCSDNGHTFGSGTRLTVV.

This clonotype has ten or more counts. The chain employs TRBV7-9 and TRBJ2-7; D might be TRBD1 (5 bases). The CDR3 extends over 15 amino acids. V was trimmed by 5 bases and J by 9 bases, leaving 23 bases between them. CDR1 and CDR2 (germline): SEHNR, FQNEAQ (reference sequence). The CDR3 nucleotides are TGTGCCAGCAGCCCCATTGGACAAGTGCTACGAGGGCAGTACTTC. This encodes CASSPIGQVLRGQYF.

In this sample, this clonotype turned up many times. The rearrangement joins TRBV12-3 or TRBV12-4 to TRBJ1-1, with D tentatively TRBD1 (5 bases). The V end was cut by 8 bases, the J end by 8 bases, with 9 bases between. There are 10 residues in the CDR3. CDR3 protein: CASRGPEAFF. DNA for the CDR3: TGTGCCAGCCGGGGACCCGAAGCTTTCTTT.